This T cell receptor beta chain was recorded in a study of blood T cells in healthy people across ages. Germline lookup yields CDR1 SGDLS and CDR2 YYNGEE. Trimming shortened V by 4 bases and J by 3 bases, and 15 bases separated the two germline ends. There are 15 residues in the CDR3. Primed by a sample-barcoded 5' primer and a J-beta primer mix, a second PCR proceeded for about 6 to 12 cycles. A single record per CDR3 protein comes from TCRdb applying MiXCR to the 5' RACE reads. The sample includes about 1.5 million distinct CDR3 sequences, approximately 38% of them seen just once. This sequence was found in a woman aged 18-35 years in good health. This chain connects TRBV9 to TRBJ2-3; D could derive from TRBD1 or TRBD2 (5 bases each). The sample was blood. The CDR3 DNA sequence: TGTGCCAGCAGCCCCCCCTGGGACCCAACAGATACGCAGTATTTT. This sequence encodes CASSPPWDPTDTQYF.